This entry features one TCR beta chain sequence. Its cognate antigen is unknown. CDR1 and CDR2 (germline): SGHTA, FQGTGA. V was trimmed by 2 bases and J by 7 bases, leaving 11 bases between them. The CDR3 has 13 amino acids. A 5'RACE template-switching step, the method used to make TCR cDNA, added a universal primer site and UMIs. TCRdb re-called the 5' RACE reads with MiXCR, one entry per CDR3 protein. The data show about 340,000 distinct CDR3 sequences, with approximately 9% seen just once and roughly 18% held by the top ten. This entry comes from a study of T cells after yellow fever vaccination. General study points: Booster sampling recovered most clones from primary vaccination (about 97% CD4, over 75% CD8).

Sample: PBMCs, taken on the day of the first yellow fever vaccination. The receptor comes from a man younger than 30 who received the YFV17D yellow fever vaccine. The chain is built from TRBV7-3 and TRBJ1-2; no reliable D call. The CDR3: CASSLYGRTGYTF. In DNA, the CDR3 is TGTGCCAGCAGCTTATATGGCAGGACTGGCTACACCTTC. The entire variable domain, with the rest obtained from reference TRBV7-3 and TRBJ1-2, is as follows: GAGVSQTPSNKVTEKGKYVELRCDPISGHTALYWYRQSLGQGPEFLIYFQGTGAADDSGLPNDRFFAVRPEGSVSTLKIQRTERGDSAVYLCASSLYGRTGYTFGSGTRLTVV.